The 13 T cell receptor beta chains reported below all come from one sample, sequenced in a study of T-cell memory formation after mild COVID-19. TCRdb fed the 5' RACE reads into MiXCR, producing one record per CDR3 protein. The sample records a few hundred thousand distinct CDR3 sequences, 20% to 30% being singletons. The sequenced sample was PBMCs or a T cell subset sorted from them (not recorded which). The receptor set was obtained from an adult woman who had mild COVID-19 (a few samples of this study predate the infection). Cell type and time point are not known.

The rearrangement joins TRBV12-3 or TRBV12-4 to TRBJ2-7; D remains ambiguous. This CDR3 region has 13 residues. Trimming removed 1 base at V and 6 bases at J, with 10 bases between. The DNA of the CDR3 is TGTGCCAGCAGTTTAGGTCAGCTGATCGAGCAGTACTTC. Translated: CASSLGQLIEQYF.

This clonotype appeared a few times. V gene TRBV7-9 combines with J gene TRBJ2-7, with 11 bases that match TRBD1. The CDR3 length is 15 residues. CDR1 and CDR2 from the germline V gene are SEHNR and FQNEAQ (reference sequence). V shed 5 bases and J 3 bases; nucleotides not matched to a gene: 6. The CDR3 DNA reads TGTGCCAGCAGCCCCTGGACAGGGGGCGGCTACGAGCAGTACTTC. Protein: CASSPWTGGGYEQYF.

The rearrangement joins TRBV19 to TRBJ2-2; D unclear. V dropped 7 bases and J dropped 4 bases, with 16 bases sitting between them. CDR3 length: 15 residues. The germline V gene encodes CDR1 LNHDA and CDR2 SQIVND (reference sequence). The CDR3 DNA reads as TGTGCCAGTACTAATAGCATACCGGGCACCGGGGAGCTGTTTTTT. Encoded protein: CASTNSIPGTGELFF. Filled out from reference TRBV19 and TRBJ2-2, the complete variable domain reads DGGITQSPKYLFRKEGQNVTLSCEQNLNHDAMYWYRQDPGQGLRLIYYSQIVNDFQKGDIAEGYSVSREKKESFPLTVTSAQKNPTAFYLCASTNSIPGTGELFFGEGSRLTVL.

J is TRBJ2-5 and V is TRBV19, with TRBD1 matching 7 bases. V lost 1 base to trimming and J lost 4 bases; unmatched junction nucleotides: 3. Per germline, CDR1 LNHDA and CDR2 SQIVND (reference sequence). CDR3 size: 14 residues. Written as DNA, the CDR3 is TGTGCCAGTAGTATAGGCAGGGGGAGAGAGACCCAGTACTTC. It codes for CASSIGRGRETQYF.

V is TRBV24-1 and J is TRBJ2-3, with a tentative D call TRBD1 (5 bases). Trimming took off 7 bases at V and 2 bases at J, with 12 bases between the two ends. CDR3 size: 14 residues. Per the germline V gene, CDR1 is KGHDR and CDR2 is SFDVKD. The CDR3 loop is CATRAQGSTDTQYF. CDR3 nucleotide sequence: TGTGCCACCAGAGCGCAGGGTTCCACAGATACGCAGTATTTT.

This clonotype has more than one count but fewer than ten. The chain couples TRBV12-3 or TRBV12-4 to TRBJ2-3; perhaps TRBD1 as D (5 bases). V was shortened by 5 bases and J by 0 bases, with 18 bases between the two germline ends. The CDR3 contains 17 residues. CDR3 region: CASSGAWRQASTDTQYF. CDR3 nucleotide sequence: TGTGCCAGCAGTGGGGCTTGGCGGCAAGCTAGCACAGATACGCAGTATTTT.

In regard to this clonotype: A clone one base away is much larger, so this may be a read error. The rearrangement joins TRBV30 to TRBJ2-3; no reliable D call. Between the trimmed V and J ends, which lost 1 base and 4 bases, there was a span of 3 bases. The CDR3 totals 11 residues. CDR1 is GTSNPN, CDR2 SVGIG, per germline (reference sequence). The CDR3 sequence: CAWSAADTQYF. CDR3 coding DNA: TGTGCCTGGAGTGCGGCAGATACGCAGTATTTT.

This clonotype was picked up a small number of times. The chain employs TRBV19 and TRBJ2-1; TRBD1 or TRBD2 may be the D gene (7 bases each). CDR3 size: 13 residues. Germline CDR1 reads LNHDA; CDR2 reads SQIVND (reference sequence). The V and J ends lost 4 bases and 12 bases respectively, with 16 bases between them. CDR3 nucleotide sequence: TGTGCCAGTAGTACGAAGACAGGGAGGGTGCAGTTCTTC. The encoded protein is CASSTKTGRVQFF. Looking up the rest from reference TRBV19 and TRBJ2-1 gives the full variable domain: DGGITQSPKYLFRKEGQNVTLSCEQNLNHDAMYWYRQDPGQGLRLIYYSQIVNDFQKGDIAEGYSVSREKKESFPLTVTSAQKNPTAFYLCASSTKTGRVQFFGPGTRLTVL.

V and J are TRBV3-1 and TRBJ2-7, with D uncertain. Trimming took off 3 bases at V and 5 bases at J, with 8 bases between the two ends. Germline V CDR1 and CDR2: LGHDT, YNNKEL (reference sequence). The CDR3 has 12 residues. The CDR3 here is CASSQAGDEQYF. CDR3 in DNA: TGTGCCAGCAGCCAGGCAGGAGACGAGCAGTACTTC.

This clonotype has a handful of counts. This sequence joins TRBV20-1 and TRBJ2-1; TRBD2 matches at 9 bases. CDR3 length: 15 residues. Germline V gene sequence: CDR1 DFQATT, CDR2 SNEGSKA (reference sequence). J was trimmed by 5 bases and V by 4 bases; bases with no gene match: 9. CDR3 DNA: TGCAGTGCTACCTTAGGGCTAGCGGGGAACAATGAGCAGTTCTTC. This gives the protein CSATLGLAGNNEQFF.

The V call is TRBV7-2, the J call TRBJ2-5; D might be TRBD1 (6 bases). V was pared by 5 bases and J by 2 bases, with 12 bases between. The germline CDR1 and CDR2 sequences are SGHTA and FQGNSA. This CDR3 has 14 amino acids. CDR3 in DNA: TGTGCCAGCAGCCAACGGGACAAGCAAGAGACCCAGTACTTC. It yields the protein CASSQRDKQETQYF.

This clonotype was found a few times. The chain has TRBV27 and TRBJ1-1; D unclear. The V gene lost 3 bases and the J gene lost 1 base, with 9 bases spanning the gap. Germline V gene sequence: CDR1 MNHEY, CDR2 SMNVEV (reference sequence). This CDR3 has 14 amino acids. CDR3 in amino acids: CASSFRLGNTEAFF. The CDR3 nucleotides are TGTGCCAGCAGTTTTAGGTTAGGGAACACTGAAGCTTTCTTT.

This clonotype was detected a few times. This chain joins TRBV4-3 and TRBJ1-2, with TRBD1 as a possible D gene (6 bases). The CDR3 covers 15 residues. V lost 0 bases to trimming and J lost 3 bases, with 11 bases between them. Germline V gives CDR1 LGHNA, CDR2 YSLEER. The CDR3 spells CASSQDGTPDYGYTF. In DNA form, the CDR3 reads TGCGCCAGCAGCCAAGACGGGACACCCGACTATGGCTACACCTTC.